The T cell receptor (beta chain) under discussion was sequenced for a study of T cells after yellow fever vaccination. Whole-study context: Any fraction with a low cell number was prepared using SMART-Seq v4 Ultra Low Input. Whole-study findings and limits: After the booster, about 95% of CD4 and approximately 87% of CD8 primary-response clones were re-detected.

TCR cDNA, made by 5'RACE template switching, carried an added universal primer site and UMIs. One entry per CDR3 protein, called by TCRdb with MiXCR from the 5' RACE reads. The sample records around 550,000 distinct CDR3 sequences, roughly a fifth being singletons. Germline V gives CDR1 GTSNPN, CDR2 SVGIG (reference sequence). The CDR3 extends over 13 amino acids. V gave up 3 bases and J gave up 4 bases, with 11 bases separating them. Regarding this clonotype: No antigen is known for it.

The specimen comprised PBMCs, sampled 15 days after the yellow fever booster vaccination. The V and J genes are TRBV30 and TRBJ2-3; tentatively, D is TRBD2 (5 bases). The sequence was obtained from a man aged 25 to 45 who received the YFV17D yellow fever vaccine. In DNA form, the CDR3 reads TGTGCCTGGAGAACTGGACTCGCAGATACGCAGTATTTT. Translation: CAWRTGLADTQYF.